The clone carrying this T cell receptor (beta chain) was counted ten times or more. What it binds is unknown. There are 16 residues in the CDR3. V was pared by 0 bases and J by 2 bases, with 5 bases of the junction left unmatched. The germline CDR1 and CDR2 sequences are SGHTA and FQGTGA. Cyclophosphamide on days +3 and +4 followed busulfan-fludarabine conditioning and a marrow graft. The data originate from a study of T cells after posttransplantation cyclophosphamide. Study findings and constraints: Skin or GI-infiltrating T cells shared few TRB sequences with blood.

Generated by immunoSEQ multiplex PCR, the TCRdb table keeps only in-frame clones and is missing some. Altogether 10,000 to 15,000 clones were found in the sample, and no singletons occur. The J gene is TRBJ2-3, the V gene TRBV7-3; 7 bases map to TRBD2. The sample in question was PBMCs, obtained after allogeneic stem cell transplant with posttransplant cyclophosphamide. This clonotype was sampled from a female patient aged 40-50 years who received an allogeneic stem cell transplant from an unrelated donor, was CMV-positive, and had acute GVHD only. A share of the T cells may be of graft donor origin. CDR3 DNA: TGTGCCAGCAGCTTAACTGGCGGGAGAGTCACAGATACGCAGTATTTT. Residues: CASSLTGGRVTDTQYF.